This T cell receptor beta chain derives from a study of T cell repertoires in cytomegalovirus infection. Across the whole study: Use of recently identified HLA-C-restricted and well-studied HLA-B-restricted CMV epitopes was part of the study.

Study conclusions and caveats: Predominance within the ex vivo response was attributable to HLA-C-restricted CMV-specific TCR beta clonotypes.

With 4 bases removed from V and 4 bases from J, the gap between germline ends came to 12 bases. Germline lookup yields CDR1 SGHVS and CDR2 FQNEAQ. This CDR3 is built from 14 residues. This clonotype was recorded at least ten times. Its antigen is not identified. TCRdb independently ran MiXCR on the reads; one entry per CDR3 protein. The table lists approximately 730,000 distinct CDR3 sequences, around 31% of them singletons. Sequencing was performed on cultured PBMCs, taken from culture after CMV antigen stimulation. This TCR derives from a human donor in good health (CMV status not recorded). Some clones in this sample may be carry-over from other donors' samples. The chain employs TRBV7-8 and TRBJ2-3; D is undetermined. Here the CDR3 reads CASSSRLRADTQYF. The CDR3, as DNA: TGTGCCAGCAGCTCCCGTTTACGTGCAGATACGCAGTATTTT.